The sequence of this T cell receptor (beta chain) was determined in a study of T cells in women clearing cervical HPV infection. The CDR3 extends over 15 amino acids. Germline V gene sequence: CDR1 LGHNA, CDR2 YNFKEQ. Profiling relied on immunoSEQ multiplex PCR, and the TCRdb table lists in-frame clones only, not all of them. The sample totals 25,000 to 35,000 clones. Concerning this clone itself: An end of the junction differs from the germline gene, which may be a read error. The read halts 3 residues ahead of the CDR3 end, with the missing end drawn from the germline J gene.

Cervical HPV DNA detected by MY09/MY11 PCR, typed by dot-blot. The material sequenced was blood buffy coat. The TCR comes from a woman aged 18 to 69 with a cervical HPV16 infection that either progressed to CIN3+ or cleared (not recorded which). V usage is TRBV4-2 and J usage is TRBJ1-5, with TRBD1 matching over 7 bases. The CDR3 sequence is CASSQDYRGYQPQHF. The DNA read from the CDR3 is TGCGCCAGCAGCCAAGATTACAGGGGTTATCAGCCC.